This T cell receptor (beta chain) comes out of a study of breast tumors, draining lymph nodes, adjacent tissues (dated by TCRdb to the mid-2010s). The study in broad terms: The study compared TCR beta repertoires across tumor, adjacent nontumor tissue and axillary lymph nodes from breast cancer patients. The study was designed to assess the relationships and possible T-cell exchange between tumor, surrounding tissue and draining lymph node repertoires in human breast cancer.

Findings and caveats that apply to the study as a whole: Tumor T-cell repertoires showed less diversity than lymph node repertoires and more diversity than nontumor tissue repertoires, and tumor T-cell repertoires showed preferential V and J gene usage. The data were considered consistent with the idea that most tumor T cells come from the lymph node and then expand in tumor tissue. The similarity between tumor and nontumor tissue repertoires was significantly greater in luminal-like breast cancer than in basal-like breast cancer. The study presented the conclusion that tumor T cells originate in lymph nodes as consistent with a hypothesis, not as something directly demonstrated.

At least ten counts were recorded for this clonotype. It lacks a known antigen. Within one base of it there is no much larger clone, and no base qualities were kept. These reads were obtained on an Illumina HiSeq 2000. Multiplex PCR amplification was used to build the TCR beta chain libraries. High-throughput sequencing was used to analyze the amplified TCR beta chain products. The public reads were reanalyzed by TCRdb: fastp trimming at Q25, MiXCR alignment, in-frame beta chains only. Each CDR3 protein gets just one entry, which takes the most common genes and DNA from the rows behind it. A total of 150,000 to 200,000 distinct CDR3 sequences appear in this sample, approximately 30% of them only once. 3.5% to 4.5% of the sample is taken by the ten largest. Lymph node samples were obtained from the axillary draining lymph nodes of breast cancer patients. V was cut back by 5 bases and J by 3 bases, leaving a gap of 14 bases between them. The CDR3 has 14 amino acids, counting the end cysteine and phenylalanine. The kept DNA is CDR3 alone, 42 bases in frame from the first base. The germline V gene specifies SGHVS as CDR1 and FNYEAQ as CDR2.

This clonotype was sampled from a female donor with breast cancer. Some clones in this sample may be carry-over from other donors' samples. The sample taken for sequencing was axillary lymph node tissue. Here the chain combines TRBV7-6 and TRBJ2-7; the D element could tentatively be TRBD1 or TRBD2, as 5 bases agree for each. CDR3 loop: CASSPGAGSYEQYF. DNA sequence: TGTGCCAGCAGCCCAGGTGCAGGGAGCTACGAGCAGTACTTC.